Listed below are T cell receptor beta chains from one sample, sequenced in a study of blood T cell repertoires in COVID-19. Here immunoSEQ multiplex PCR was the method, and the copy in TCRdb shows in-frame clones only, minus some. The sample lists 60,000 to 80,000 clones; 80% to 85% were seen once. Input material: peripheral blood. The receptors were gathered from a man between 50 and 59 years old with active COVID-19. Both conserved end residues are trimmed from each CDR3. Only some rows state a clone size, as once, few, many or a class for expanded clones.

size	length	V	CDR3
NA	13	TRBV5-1	ASRREGQFTDTQY
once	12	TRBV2	ASRLAGEYNEQF
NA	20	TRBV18	ASSPVTGPRQDSSSGANVLT
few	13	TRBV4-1	ASSPPGQGGRWQF
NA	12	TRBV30	AWLGTDNTGELF
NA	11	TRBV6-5	ASSSTGGIGYT
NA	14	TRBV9	ASSSARLAVGGELF
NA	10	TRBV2	ASRADYTEAF
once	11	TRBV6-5	ASRGTGNEKLF
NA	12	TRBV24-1	ATSDPRFGETQY
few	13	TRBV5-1	ASSFGSGPEAPQH
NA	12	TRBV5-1	ASSETGLGTEAF
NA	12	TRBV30	ASTAGGSSYEQY
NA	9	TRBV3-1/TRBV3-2	ASSHLETQY
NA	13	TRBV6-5	ASIREAGGSGELF
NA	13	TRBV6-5	ASSYKGLAPHEQY
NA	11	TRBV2	ASRTGLNTEAF
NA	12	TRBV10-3	AIMGQGASDTQY
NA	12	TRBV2	ASKRSGGNQPQH
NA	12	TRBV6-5	ASSLGPHTDTQY
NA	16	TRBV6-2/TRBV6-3	ASSSTPGLRGSSYEQY
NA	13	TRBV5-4	ASSLFSGGFNEQF
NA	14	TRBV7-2	ASSRWSVRGQETQY
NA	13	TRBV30	AWSSDSGARYGYT
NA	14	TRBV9	ASSVGAGTVTGELF
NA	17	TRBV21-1	ASSKGGLSGGLYQETQY
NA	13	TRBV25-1	ASSVQGLNTGELF
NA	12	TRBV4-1	ASSQDFRRSPLH
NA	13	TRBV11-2	ASSPARDRAEKLF
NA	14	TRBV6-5	ASSSLDRGTNYGYT
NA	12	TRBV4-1	ASSLHPRNTEAF
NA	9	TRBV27	ASRGASGYT
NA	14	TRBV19	ASSIQLAGGYNEQF
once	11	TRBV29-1	SVDTGNTGELF
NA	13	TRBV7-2	ASSLGGTGDYGYT
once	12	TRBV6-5	ASSRKGVGYGYT
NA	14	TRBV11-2	ASSLEGLAGLETQY
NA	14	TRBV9	ASSGTSGGLGNTQY
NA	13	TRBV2	ASSSTPPGGKQAF
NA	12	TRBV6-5	ASRDSSYNSPLH
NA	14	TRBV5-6	ASSIEGRRVGETQY
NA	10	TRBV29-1	SVQGTNEKLF
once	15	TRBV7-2	ASSSPGGRGTYYGYT
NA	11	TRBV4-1	ASSPGLWETQY
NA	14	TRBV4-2	ASSPGWRTSYNEQF
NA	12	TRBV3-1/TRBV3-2	ASSQHSANYGYT